The present entry profiles one T cell receptor (beta chain) with its context. This specimen belongs to a study of blood T cell repertoires in COVID-19. Study at large: There were acute and convalescent COVID-19 samples, and they came from the United States, Italy and Spain. PBMCs, B-cell-depleted T cells, or T cells were the source of the cDNA or gDNA that made up the material.

TCRdb's copy holds only in-frame clones and misses some; the assay was immunoSEQ multiplex PCR. The sample contains over 100,000 clones, approximately 90% of which appear only once. Source material: peripheral blood. The clonotype was recovered from a man aged 50 to 59 with acute or convalescent COVID-19.

The DNA for the CDR3 is TGTGCCAGCAGCTTAGGGCAGCGGGGCCGGGGGACAGATACGCAGTATTTT. Residues: CASSLGQRGRGTDTQYF. The chain carries TRBV7-2 and TRBJ2-3, with TRBD2 matching over 7 bases. The CDR3 loop spans 17 amino acids. The junction had 10 bases not matched to a gene; V was cut back by 1 base and J by 3 bases. CDR1 is SGHTA, CDR2 FQGNSA, per germline.